This entry lists 15 T cell receptor beta chains sequenced from one sample in a study of quantifying T cell responses using KT2 cells. Across the whole study: Reverse transcription used primers in the TCR alpha and beta constant regions.

An oligo carrying a UMI was ligated to the cDNA 3' end. The first PCR ran 4 to 5 cycles with an equimolar RC1.1 and RC1.2 beta primer mix. From the UMI-ligation and nested PCR reads, TCRdb called clonotypes with MiXCR, one entry per CDR3 protein. Among some 33,000 distinct CDR3 sequences listed, around a tenth were seen once. Sequencing was performed on PBMCs spiked with cells of the T cell clone KT2. All receptors derive from a human donor.

V and J are TRBV5-5 and TRBJ1-2; D gene unclear. Germline CDR1 and CDR2: SGHKS and YYEKEE (reference sequence). V dropped 5 bases and J dropped 1 base, with 9 bases sitting between them. The CDR3 spans 13 residues. The CDR3 sequence: CASRSEFNYGYTF. CDR3 bases: TGTGCCAGCAGATCCGAATTTAACTATGGCTACACCTTC.

This clonotype was observed a single time. The chain has TRBV12-3 or TRBV12-4 and TRBJ1-2; D is ambiguous. The CDR3 has 14 amino acids. V dropped 3 bases and J dropped 4 bases, with 12 bases sitting between them. For the CDR3, the DNA is TGTGCCAGCAGTTTTGGGCGGGGTCCCTATGGCTACACCTTC. As protein: CASSFGRGPYGYTF.

There are many counts of this clonotype. The chain is built from TRBV19 and TRBJ2-7; tentatively, D is TRBD1 or TRBD2 (5 bases each). The germline V gene has CDR1 LNHDA and CDR2 SQIVND (reference sequence). The V gene lost 1 base and the J gene lost 2 bases, with 15 bases spanning the gap. There are 16 residues in the CDR3. Here the CDR3 reads CASSIGSLGTTYEQYF. CDR3 nucleotides: TGTGCCAGTAGTATAGGCTCTCTCGGGACCACCTACGAGCAGTACTTC.

V is TRBV3-1 and J is TRBJ2-7; no clear D gene. The V gene's germline CDR1 is LGHDT and CDR2 YNNKEL (reference sequence). The ends were cut back, 1 base at V and 2 bases at J, with 12 bases in the middle. The length of the CDR3 is 15 residues. The CDR3 sequence: CASSQVMTRAYEQYF. The CDR3 DNA reads TGTGCCAGCAGCCAAGTTATGACCCGGGCCTACGAGCAGTACTTC.

This clonotype was observed a few times. The rearrangement links TRBV7-2 to TRBJ1-1, with D perhaps TRBD1 (6 bases). Deletions cut 2 bases from V and 0 bases from J, with 7 bases between. The germline V gene has CDR1 SGHTA and CDR2 FQGNSA. The CDR3 is made up of 14 amino acids. The CDR3: CASSLRQVNTEAFF. CDR3 DNA sequence: TGTGCCAGCAGCTTACGACAGGTGAACACTGAAGCTTTCTTT.

The chain uses TRBV11-2 and TRBJ1-1; a possible D gene is TRBD1 (5 bases). The V gene's germline CDR1 is SGHAT and CDR2 FQNNGV. CDR3 length: 15 amino acids. V lost 0 bases, J lost 3 bases, and 11 bases lay in between. The CDR3 nucleotides read TGTGCCAGCAGCTTAGATTCCGGCAGGGACACTGAAGCTTTCTTT. Amino acids: CASSLDSGRDTEAFF.

This sequence joins TRBV18 and TRBJ1-4; 10 bases fit TRBD1. The CDR3 has 16 amino acids. CDR1 and CDR2 from the germline V gene are KGHSH and LQKENI. The J segment lost 9 bases and the V segment lost 4 bases, leaving 11 bases of the junction unmatched. The CDR3 DNA sequence: TGTGCCAGCTCACAAGACAGGGGGCGTCATCAACAAAAACTGTTTTTT. It yields the protein CASSQDRGRHQQKLFF.

The sample holds many counts of this clonotype. This chain joins TRBV7-2 and TRBJ1-3; TRBD1 is a possible D gene (6 bases). The ends were cut back, 1 base at V and 8 bases at J, with 15 bases in the middle. Germline-derived CDR1 and CDR2 are SGHTA and FQGNSA. This CDR3 has 15 residues. Written as DNA, the CDR3 is TGTGCCAGCAGCTTAGATTGGGGGGCCGCCGACACCATATATTTT. This encodes CASSLDWGAADTIYF.

This sequence joins TRBV28 and TRBJ2-7; TRBD2 agrees at 7 bases. This CDR3 has 14 residues. Germline CDR1 reads MDHEN; CDR2 reads SYDVKM. V shed 2 bases and J 3 bases; nucleotides not matched to a gene: 4. The CDR3 DNA reads TGTGCCAGCAGTTTACTCAGCGGGGACTACGAGCAGTACTTC. Amino acid sequence: CASSLLSGDYEQYF. Drawing the rest from reference TRBV28 and TRBJ2-7, the complete variable domain is DVKVTQSSRYLVKRTGEKVFLECVQDMDHENMFWYRQDPGLGLRLIYFSYDVKMKEKGDIPEGYSVSREKKERFSLILESASTNQTSMYLCASSLLSGDYEQYFGPGTRLTVT.

This clonotype appeared many times. The chain uses TRBV24-1 and TRBJ2-1; D gene uncertain. Trimming removed 0 bases at V and 7 bases at J, with 9 bases between. The CDR3 length is 14 residues. Germline CDR1 reads KGHDR; CDR2 reads SFDVKD. DNA of the CDR3: TGTGCCACCAGTGATTTGTTGCTGCCTAATGAGCAGTTCTTC. Translated, it gives CATSDLLLPNEQFF.

This clonotype was seen at least ten times. The chain uses TRBV7-6 and TRBJ2-1; possible D gene TRBD1, 6 bases. The CDR3 extends over 16 amino acids. From germline, CDR1 is SGHVS and CDR2 FNYEAQ. The ends were cut back, 1 base at V and 1 base at J, with 11 bases in the middle. The CDR3 protein is CASSLETGSSYNEQFF. In DNA, the CDR3 is TGTGCCAGCAGCTTAGAAACAGGGTCGTCCTACAATGAGCAGTTCTTC.

The sample holds a few counts of this clonotype. V and J are TRBV5-1 and TRBJ2-5; 9 bases match TRBD2. Trimming took 4 bases from V and 5 from J; bases not matched to a gene: 9. The CDR3 runs to 15 residues. CDR1 and CDR2 (germline): SGHRS, YFSETQ. The CDR3 DNA sequence: TGCGCCAGCAGCGGCCTCGGGACTAGCACTGAGACCCAGTACTTC. Translated: CASSGLGTSTETQYF.

Ten or more counts support this clonotype. CDR3 sequence reads: CASSPKVQETQYF. The CDR3 DNA is TGTGCCAGCTCACCGAAGGTCCAAGAGACCCAGTACTTC. This chain links TRBV18 with TRBJ2-5; D uncertain. From germline, CDR1 is KGHSH and CDR2 LQKENI. V gave up 3 bases and J gave up 1 base, with 6 bases separating them. CDR3 length: 13 amino acids.

There are many counts of this clonotype. V is TRBV6-2 or TRBV6-3 and J is TRBJ1-5; D might be TRBD1 (5 bases). CDR1 MNHEY and CDR2 SVGEGT come from the germline V gene. The V end lost 7 bases, the J end lost 1 base, and 17 bases lay between the germline ends. The CDR3 has 16 residues. The DNA of the CDR3 is TGTGCCAGCACCCCGGGAGGGGCCCGGAGCAATCAGCCCCAGCATTTT. Protein: CASTPGGARSNQPQHF.

A few counts support this clonotype. This chain uses TRBV2 with TRBJ2-3, with a weak D call TRBD1 (6 bases). CDR1 SNHLY and CDR2 FYNNEI come from the germline V gene. The CDR3 runs 14 residues. Trimming removed 3 bases at V and 11 bases at J, with 18 bases between. The chain's CDR3 is CASSDPLQGLLQYF. The CDR3 region has the DNA TGTGCCAGCAGTGATCCTTTACAGGGTCTGTTGCAGTATTTT.